These 29 T cell receptor beta chains were sequenced from one sample in a study of CD8+CD57+ T cells in acquired aplastic anemia. Researchers used genomic DNA as the template to profile TCR beta VDJ and CDR3. TCRdb passed the reads through MiXCR, listing each CDR3 protein once. This table has 450,000 to 600,000 distinct CDR3 sequences, around 32% appearing once. Sequenced patients had shown CD8+CD57+ cell expansion by flow cytometry. Sequenced material: sorted CD4+, CD8+, or CD8+CD57+ T cells (not recorded which) from PBMCs. The receptors shown here come from a human donor with aplastic anemia.

This clonotype has just a few counts. The junction and the germline gene differ at one end; a read error may be behind it. This chain connects TRBV10-3 to TRBJ1-1; possible D gene TRBD1, 5 bases. Per germline, CDR1 ENHRY and CDR2 SYGVKD. This CDR3 contains 14 residues. The CDR3 sequence is CASSEQGGDTEAFF. DNA for the CDR3: TGTGCCAGCAGTGAGCAGGGAGGAGACACTGAAGCTTTCTTT.

In this sample, this clonotype turned up a few times. This sequence joins TRBV6-2 or TRBV6-3 and TRBJ2-5; D perhaps matches TRBD2 (5 bases). Germline V gene lookup returns CDR1 MNHEY and CDR2 SVGEGT. This CDR3 region has 13 residues. With 6 bases removed from V and 4 bases from J, the gap between germline ends came to 12 bases. The CDR3 loop reads CASSTTRAETQYF. The DNA for the CDR3 is TGTGCCAGCAGCACTACTAGAGCAGAGACCCAGTACTTC.

This clonotype has a count of ten or more. The chain links TRBV5-1 to TRBJ1-6; a weak D match, TRBD1 (5 bases). The CDR3 totals 14 residues. V was cut by 4 bases and J by 8 bases, with 13 bases left in between. Germline loops: CDR1 SGHRS, CDR2 YFSETQ. The CDR3 region has the DNA TGCGCCAGCAGCGAAGACAGTTTTGATTCACCCCTCCACTTT. Amino acid sequence: CASSEDSFDSPLHF.

This clonotype appeared many times. This chain connects TRBV20-1 to TRBJ1-2; 7 nucleotides line up with TRBD1. V trimming: 0 bases; J trimming: 5 bases; junction bases outside the gene matches: 6. The CDR3 length is 14 residues. Germline CDR1 and CDR2: DFQATT and SNEGSKA (reference sequence). Written as DNA, the CDR3 is TGCAGTGCTAGAGACGGGAGGGGGCGGTATGGCTACACCTTC. It encodes CSARDGRGRYGYTF.

This clonotype was counted at least ten times. V and J are TRBV29-1 and TRBJ2-5; no firm D call. Between the trimmed V and J ends, which lost 3 bases and 2 bases, there was a span of 13 bases. CDR3 length: 14 residues. From germline, CDR1 is SQVTM and CDR2 ANQGSEA. This chain's CDR3 is CSVDIGGIQETQYF. In nucleotides, the CDR3 is TGCAGCGTTGATATCGGCGGCATTCAAGAGACCCAGTACTTC.

There are many counts of this clonotype. This chain links TRBV29-1 with TRBJ1-1; D remains ambiguous. The CDR3 length is 12 residues. The germline V and J ends were trimmed by 2 bases and 2 bases, with 6 bases remaining between them. Per germline, CDR1 SQVTM and CDR2 ANQGSEA. This chain's CDR3 is CSVEYENTEAFF. The CDR3 DNA reads TGCAGCGTTGAATACGAAAACACTGAAGCTTTCTTT.

This clonotype was observed at least ten times. The gene calls are TRBV29-1 and TRBJ1-4, with a tentative D call TRBD1 (5 bases). The CDR3 is 13 amino acids. The V end lost 7 bases, the J end lost 5 bases, and 14 bases lay between the germline ends. The V gene's germline CDR1 is SQVTM and CDR2 ANQGSEA. The CDR3 DNA sequence: TGCAGCGCCATTGGGACCCCAAATGAAAAACTGTTTTTT. Translation: CSAIGTPNEKLFF.

As for this clonotype: The junction does not match germline at one end; this may be a read error. J is TRBJ2-3 and V is TRBV10-1; D might be TRBD1 (5 bases). The CDR3 has 14 amino acids. Germline lookup yields CDR1 WNHNN and CDR2 SYGVQD (reference sequence). The chain's CDR3 is CASRPRELGDTQYF. CDR3 bases: TGTGCCAGCAGGCCCAGGGAACTTGGCGATACGCAGTATTTT.

This clonotype showed up just a few times. The chain is built from TRBV2 and TRBJ2-6; 7 nucleotides match TRBD1. CDR1 is SNHLY and CDR2 is FYNNEI in the germline V gene. The trim removed 5 bases at V and 0 bases at J, leaving 10 bases unmatched. CDR3 length equals 18 residues. CDR3 protein: CASSSPGTVSSGANVLTF. Written as DNA, the CDR3 is TGTGCCAGCAGTAGTCCCGGGACAGTTAGCTCTGGGGCCAACGTCCTGACTTTC.

The chain carries TRBV13 and TRBJ1-1; D is unclear. CDR3 length: 13 residues. Trimming took off 8 bases at V and 11 bases at J, with 21 bases between the two ends. Per the germline V gene, CDR1 is PRHDT and CDR2 is FYEKMQ (reference sequence). CDR3 DNA: TGTGCCAGCTTTTCAAGGTCTTCTCTGGAGGCTTTCTTT. Translated, it gives CASFSRSSLEAFF. Drawing the rest from reference TRBV13 and TRBJ1-1, the complete variable domain is AAGVIQSPRHLIKEKRETATLKCYPIPRHDTVYWYQQGPGQDPQFLISFYEKMQSDKGSIPDRFSAQQFSDYHSELNMSSLELGDSALYFCASFSRSSLEAFFGQGTRLTVV.

The sample holds many counts of this clonotype. The chain is built from TRBV7-6 and TRBJ2-7, with D perhaps TRBD1 (5 bases). From germline, CDR1 is SGHVS and CDR2 FNYEAQ. This CDR3 is 14 amino acids long. V lost 5 bases and J lost 3, with 14 bases in between. The CDR3 nucleotides read TGTGCCAGCAGCCCGCAGGGAAGGGGCTACGAGCAGTACTTC. Protein product: CASSPQGRGYEQYF.

The table lists this clonotype with a few counts. This chain links TRBV6-1 with TRBJ1-6; no definite D call. V was trimmed by 5 bases and J by 7 bases, leaving 12 bases between them. Germline V gene sequence: CDR1 MNHNS, CDR2 SASEGT. CDR3 length: 14 amino acids. The CDR3 region has the DNA TGTGCCAGCAGTCCCGGGCCAGAAAATTCACCCCTCCACTTT. This encodes CASSPGPENSPLHF.

This clonotype was seen once. The chain combines TRBV14 with TRBJ2-3; 12 bases match TRBD2. CDR3 length: 16 residues. Losses at the gene ends were 5 bases for V and 6 bases for J; bases not matched to a gene: 9. Germline CDR1 SGHDN, CDR2 FVKESK. CDR3 protein: CASSMRLAGVGDTQYF. CDR3 nucleotides: TGTGCCAGCAGCATGCGACTAGCGGGAGTCGGGGATACGCAGTATTTT.

This clonotype was seen a handful of times. Sequence at one end of the junction differs from germline and may be a read error. As DNA, the CDR3 is TGCGCCAGCAGCTTGGGGGCGGGGTCCATTTACGAGCAGTCCTTC. Translating gives CASSLGAGSIYEQSF. The gene calls are TRBV5-1 and TRBJ2-7; TRBD2 is a possible D gene (6 bases). The germline gives CDR1 SGHRS, CDR2 YFSETQ. The CDR3 is made up of 15 amino acids.

The V gene is TRBV15, the J gene TRBJ1-3; TRBD1 matches 11 bases. The germline gives CDR1 LNHNV, CDR2 YYDKDF (reference sequence). J lost 8 bases, V lost 5 bases, and 14 bases had no gene match. The CDR3 length is 17 residues. The CDR3 protein is CATSLRDRGNYGYTIYF. The CDR3 bases are TGTGCCACCAGCCTCCGGGACAGGGGGAACTATGGCTACACCATATATTTT.

The chain links TRBV6-2 or TRBV6-3 to TRBJ2-3, with TRBD2 identical over 13 bases. This CDR3 comprises 18 residues. The germline V gene has CDR1 MNHEY and CDR2 SVGEGT. V shed 2 bases, J shed 1 base, and the junction held 6 bases outside the gene matches. CDR3 sequence: CASSYRLAGGSGTDTQYF. CDR3 DNA sequence: TGTGCCAGCAGTTACCGACTAGCGGGGGGTTCGGGCACAGATACGCAGTATTTT.

This clonotype showed up just a few times. The rearrangement uses TRBV4-1 and TRBJ2-5; 7 bases agree with TRBD2. The V gene's germline CDR1 is MGHRA and CDR2 YSYEKL. V dropped 4 bases and J dropped 4; count of bases not matched to a gene: 9. The CDR3 is made up of 15 amino acids. CDR3 region: CASSPLGGGRETQYF. The CDR3 bases are TGCGCCAGCAGCCCCCTCGGCGGGGGTAGAGAGACCCAGTACTTC.

This clonotype was picked up many times. V is TRBV12-3 or TRBV12-4 and J is TRBJ1-2, with D maybe TRBD1 (5 bases). The CDR3 is made up of 13 amino acids. Between the trimmed V and J ends, which lost 8 bases and 8 bases, there was a span of 18 bases. Here the CDR3 reads CASPGPSSVGYTF. In DNA, the CDR3 is TGTGCCAGCCCGGGGCCCTCATCAGTCGGCTACACCTTC.

As for this clonotype: A read error may account for a junction end that differs from germline. The rearrangement links TRBV20-1 to TRBJ2-7; 7 positions agree with TRBD1. The CDR3 length is 14 residues. Per the germline V gene, CDR1 is DFQATT and CDR2 is SNEGSKA (reference sequence). For the CDR3, the DNA is TGCAGTGCTAGCGCGGACAGGACCCTGAGCGAGCGGTACTTC. It is translated as CSASADRTLSERYF.

In this sample, this clonotype turned up many times. V usage is TRBV2 and J usage is TRBJ2-1; unclear D gene. CDR1 SNHLY and CDR2 FYNNEI come from the germline V gene. Trimming took off 8 bases at V and 4 bases at J, with 3 bases between the two ends. CDR3 length: 10 residues. The CDR3 coding sequence is TGTGCCAGCGAGTACAATGAGCAGTTCTTC. It yields the protein CASEYNEQFF.

In nucleotides, the CDR3 is TGCGCCAGCAGCGCAGGGACTGGCTCCGACTACAATGAGCAGTTCTTC. Translating gives CASSAGTGSDYNEQFF. The chain has TRBV5-1 and TRBJ2-1; D might be TRBD2 (6 bases). There are 16 residues in the CDR3. The germline CDR1 and CDR2 sequences are SGHRS and YFSETQ. Trimming stripped 4 bases from V and 3 bases from J, with 17 bases between.

In its sample, this clonotype was seen once. The V call is TRBV5-1, the J call TRBJ1-1; D might be TRBD1 (5 bases). V dropped 4 bases and J dropped 11 bases, with 12 bases sitting between them. Germline V gene lookup returns CDR1 SGHRS and CDR2 YFSETQ. The CDR3 is made up of 11 amino acids. The chain's CDR3 is CASSATASAFF. CDR3 nucleotides: TGCGCCAGCAGCGCGACAGCGTCGGCTTTCTTT.

The chain joins TRBV7-2 to TRBJ2-5, with D uncertain. V was pared by 5 bases and J by 5 bases, with 12 bases between. Germline assignment: CDR1 SGHTA and CDR2 FQGNSA. The CDR3 runs to 13 residues. The CDR3 sequence: CASSQTRSETQYF. CDR3 nucleotide sequence: TGTGCCAGCAGCCAAACGCGGTCCGAGACCCAGTACTTC. The entire variable domain, with the rest obtained from reference TRBV7-2 and TRBJ2-5, is as follows: GAGVSQSPSNKVTEKGKDVELRCDPISGHTALYWYRQSLGQGLEFLIYFQGNSAPDKSGLPSDRFSAERTGGSVSTLTIQRTQQEDSAVYLCASSQTRSETQYFGPGTRLLVL.

The table lists this clonotype with many counts. The CDR3 DNA follows: TGTGCCAGTAGTATAATAGTTCAGTACGTGGGTACGCAGTATTTT. This gives the protein CASSIIVQYVGTQYF. The J gene is TRBJ2-3, the V gene TRBV19; D gene uncertain. Germline loops: CDR1 LNHDA, CDR2 SQIVND (reference sequence). This CDR3 comprises 15 residues. Trimming took off 2 bases at V and 8 bases at J, with 17 bases between the two ends.

J is TRBJ2-1 and V is TRBV4-2; TRBD2 aligns across 10 bases. The CDR3 is made up of 15 amino acids. Per the germline V gene, CDR1 is LGHNA and CDR2 is YNFKEQ. V gave up 6 bases and J gave up 4 bases; unmatched junction bases: 6. The CDR3 loop reads CASRMLAGVYNEQFF. The CDR3 DNA reads as TGTGCCAGCAGAATGCTAGCGGGGGTATACAATGAGCAGTTCTTC.

The chain recombines TRBV4-1 with TRBJ2-1; 7 nucleotides align to TRBD2. Germline trimming cut 0 bases from V and 6 bases from J; bases unmatched to any gene: 14. The CDR3 has 18 amino acids. Germline lookup yields CDR1 MGHRA and CDR2 YSYEKL. The CDR3 sequence is CASSQDHLAAHRSNEQFF. The CDR3 region has the DNA TGCGCCAGCAGCCAAGATCATCTAGCGGCGCATCGCTCCAATGAGCAGTTCTTC.

This clonotype was seen many times. The chain employs TRBV2 and TRBJ2-1, with a weak D call TRBD2 (5 bases). Looked up from germline, CDR1 is SNHLY and CDR2 is FYNNEI. V shed 8 bases and J shed 1 base, with 15 bases lying between them. This CDR3 region has 15 residues. In DNA form, the CDR3 reads TGTGCCAGCGTAAATAACAGCGGATCCTACAATGAGCAGTTCTTC. Its translation: CASVNNSGSYNEQFF.

This chain links TRBV12-3 or TRBV12-4 with TRBJ2-7; D possibly corresponds to TRBD1 (6 bases). The CDR3 is 15 residues long. V lost 5 bases and J 1 base, leaving 15 bases between the germline ends. The CDR3 region has the DNA TGTGCCAGCAGTAGTAGACAGGAGCGTTCCTACGAGCAGTACTTC. Amino acid sequence: CASSSRQERSYEQYF.

This clonotype has just one count. The rearrangement uses TRBV9 and TRBJ1-1; D is perhaps TRBD1 (5 bases). The V and J ends lost 0 bases and 0 bases respectively, with 9 bases between them. Germline V gives CDR1 SGDLS, CDR2 YYNGEE. CDR3 length equals 15 residues. DNA of the CDR3: TGTGCCAGCAGCGTAGCAGGGCAGTTGAACACTGAAGCTTTCTTT. Translation: CASSVAGQLNTEAFF.